This section outlines one T cell receptor (beta chain) sequence together with its context. The sample originates from a study of T-cell reconstitution after alpha-beta-depleted transplantation in children. Unique molecular identifiers featured in how the TCRbeta library was prepared. TCRdb analysed the PCR reads with MiXCR anew, one entry per CDR3 protein. The sample has a few hundred thousand distinct CDR3 sequences, 25% to 30% seen once. The CDR3 sequence is 15 residues long. V was clipped by 6 bases and J by 6 bases, with 20 bases between them. The clonotype was recovered from a boy in the first two years of life with Wiskott-Aldrich syndrome, due to receive a stem cell transplant. This chain uses TRBV12-3 or TRBV12-4 with TRBJ1-2; weak D call: TRBD1 (6 bases). Here the sequenced sample was PBMCs, taken before TCRalphabeta/CD19-depleted stem cell transplant. This chain's CDR3 is CASSQQLGQLDGYTF. For the CDR3, the DNA is TGTGCCAGCAGCCAGCAACTTGGACAGTTGGATGGCTACACCTTC.